This T cell receptor beta chain was sequenced during a study of blood T cell repertoires in COVID-19. Across the study: The United States, Italy and Spain provided the acute and convalescent COVID-19 samples. T cells, B-cell-depleted T cells, or PBMCs provided the cDNA or gDNA that served as material.

How the authors handled the data: Counts of nucleated cells, estimated from reference gene primer amplification, were obtained. Here immunoSEQ multiplex PCR was the method, and the copy in TCRdb shows in-frame clones only, minus some. V and J calls and clone size follow that table, whereas D and trimming were derived from the DNA. Of about 220,000 clones in the sample, 84% were seen once. Per the germline V gene, CDR1 is SGHNT and CDR2 is YENEEA. This CDR3 region has 15 residues. Unmatched junction bases numbered 3, after V lost 2 bases and J lost 6 bases. The rearrangement joins TRBV11-3 to TRBJ2-1; 11 bases line up with TRBD1. The TCR comes from a man in his forties who had recovered from COVID-19. Sequencing was performed on peripheral blood. The CDR3 is CASSLRTGGFNEQFF. The CDR3 DNA sequence: TGTGCCAGCAGCTTACGGACAGGGGGCTTCAATGAGCAGTTCTTC.